The 20 T cell receptor beta chains below come from one sample, sequenced in a study of T cells expressing NK-cell markers (dated by TCRdb to 2018 to 2020). The library was built by means of 5' RACE. Data came from an Illumina HiSeq 2000. TCRdb reprocessed the raw reads; every CDR3 protein sequence is a single record, and DNA is not supplied. Per the sample table, the count is around 260,000 distinct CDR3 sequences. Together, the top ten hold around 4.2% of the sample. The sequenced sample consisted of blood T cells: a sorted CD56 or NKG2C T cell subset, CD4+ or CD8+ T cells, or bulk PBMC T cells (not recorded which). Receptors were obtained from a woman aged 18 to 69 in good health.

The genes are TRBV12-5 and TRBJ2-2; TCRdb returns TRBD1, unconfirmable since there is no DNA. Germline CDR1 is LGHNT and CDR2 is FRNRAP. The CDR3 contains 13 residues. The CDR3 here is CASGLPNLAQLYF. Filled out from reference TRBV12-5 and TRBJ2-2, the complete variable domain reads DARVTQTPRHKVTEMGQEVTMRCQPILGHNTVFWYRQTMMQGLELLAYFRNRAPLDDSGMPKDRFSAEMPDATLATLKIQPSEPRDSAVYFCASGLPNLAQLYFGEGSRLTVL.

The V gene is TRBV12-3 or TRBV12-4, the J gene TRBJ1-1. The CDR3 is 13 residues long. CDR3 loop: CASSFRGRTEAFF.

This chain uses TRBV7-2 with TRBJ2-5. CDR3 length: 14 amino acids. CDR1 and CDR2 (germline): SGHTA, FQGNSA. The chain's CDR3 is CASSFSRYQETQYF. The complete variable domain, with remaining parts taken from reference TRBV7-2 and TRBJ2-5, reads GAGVSQSPSNKVTEKGKDVELRCDPISGHTALYWYRQSLGQGLEFLIYFQGNSAPDKSGLPSDRFSAERTGGSVSTLTIQRTQQEDSAVYLCASSFSRYQETQYFGPGTRLLVL.

This chain connects TRBV5-1 to TRBJ1-2. This CDR3 is 14 amino acids long. CDR1 is SGHRS and CDR2 is YFSETQ in the germline V gene. The CDR3 loop reads CASSLETSSYGYTF.

The chain links TRBV6-1 to TRBJ2-6; TCRdb picks TRBD2, but there is no DNA to check that call. This CDR3 region has 15 residues. Germline CDR1 reads MNHNS; CDR2 reads SASEGT. Here the CDR3 reads CASRWTSGATNVLTF.

CDR3 in amino acids: CASSLIRRPHNEQFF. V and J are TRBV7-2 and TRBJ2-1. Germline V lookup: CDR1 SGHTA, CDR2 FQGNSA. The CDR3 is 15 residues long.

This chain connects TRBV12-3 or TRBV12-4 to TRBJ1-5. This CDR3 has 14 residues. This chain's CDR3 is CASRGRNSNQPQHF.

The chain links TRBV12-3 or TRBV12-4 to TRBJ2-2; TCRdb names TRBD1, which stays unverified in the absence of DNA. The length of the CDR3 is 15 residues. The CDR3 sequence: CASSFGGVNTGELFF.

The chain carries TRBV20-1 and TRBJ1-6. Germline V gene lookup returns CDR1 DFQATT and CDR2 SNEGSKA (reference sequence). This CDR3 is 14 amino acids long. CDR3 protein: CSAITGSYNSPLHF.

CDR3: CASSTGTGMNTEAFF. V and J are TRBV7-3 and TRBJ1-1; TCRdb proposes TRBD1, but this gene call is untestable without DNA. The V gene's germline CDR1 is SGHTA and CDR2 FQGTGA. This CDR3 spans 15 amino acids.

J is TRBJ1-3 and V is TRBV11-2. The germline V gene encodes CDR1 SGHAT and CDR2 FQNNGV. CDR3 length equals 13 residues. The CDR3 is CASSFNSGNTIYF.

The chain uses TRBV7-9 and TRBJ1-1. The CDR3 covers 15 residues. From germline, CDR1 is SEHNR and CDR2 FQNEAQ (reference sequence). The CDR3 here is CASSLVQSATAEAFF. Supplemented by reference TRBV7-9 and TRBJ1-1, the full variable domain reads DTGVSQNPRHKITKRGQNVTFRCDPISEHNRLYWYRQTLGQGPEFLTYFQNEAQLEKSRLLSDRFSAERPKGSFSTLEIQRTEQGDSAMYLCASSLVQSATAEAFFGQGTRLTVV.

The chain joins TRBV6-1 to TRBJ2-3. The germline CDR1 and CDR2 sequences are MNHNS and SASEGT. The CDR3 is made up of 14 amino acids. The CDR3 protein is CASIQHPSTDTQYF.

The chain combines TRBV30 with TRBJ1-1. The CDR3 has 13 amino acids. The germline CDR1 and CDR2 sequences are GTSNPN and SVGIG (reference sequence). The CDR3 is CAWYGNRGTEAFF.

J is TRBJ2-7 and V is TRBV29-1; the TCRdb D gene call, TRBD2, has no DNA to confirm it. The germline V gene encodes CDR1 SQVTM and CDR2 ANQGSEA. This CDR3 region has 15 residues. The CDR3 protein is CSVEGPGGPVGEQYF.

CDR3: CASSLGRDRGLYEQYF. The rearrangement uses TRBV7-2 and TRBJ2-7; TCRdb's D gene call, TRBD1, goes unchecked for lack of DNA. The CDR3 is 16 residues long. The germline V gene has CDR1 SGHTA and CDR2 FQGNSA.

The CDR3 sequence is CSATSTGGTEAFF. The chain is built from TRBV20-1 and TRBJ1-1; TCRdb gives TRBD1 as the D gene, but with no DNA this cannot be confirmed. Per germline, CDR1 DFQATT and CDR2 SNEGSKA (reference sequence). The length of the CDR3 is 13 residues.

The J gene is TRBJ2-3, the V gene TRBV21-1; TCRdb's assignment of TRBD2 cannot be checked, as there is no DNA. TRBV21-1 is classified as a pseudogene. This CDR3 region has 20 residues. This CDR3 is CASSKASRGGGGTRTDTQYF.

V and J are TRBV2 and TRBJ2-1; as DNA is missing, the TRBD1 call by TCRdb cannot be tested. Germline CDR1 and CDR2: SNHLY and FYNNEI. The CDR3 runs 13 residues. CDR3 protein: CASSRDREVEQFF.

This sequence joins TRBV7-2 and TRBJ1-3; the D call of TRBD1 rests on TCRdb alone, since no DNA is present to check it. CDR1 SGHTA and CDR2 FQGNSA come from the germline V gene. The CDR3 spans 15 residues. The CDR3 here is CASSQRTPPGNTIYF.